A selection of T cell receptor beta chains follows, all from one sample in a study of T cell responses to AZD1222 COVID-19 vaccine. Repertoires were generated with immunoSEQ multiplex PCR, while TCRdb's copy carries only in-frame clones and drops some. The sample holds approximately 42,000 clones, approximately 90% seen once. This material consisted of peripheral blood, taken 28 days after the second AZD1222 dose. The receptors stem from an adult who received the AZD1222 COVID-19 vaccine. Both conserved end residues are part of each CDR3. D genes are given only for firm matches. A row's size may be missing; if present it is once, few, many or a size class.

cdr3_nt: TGTGCCAGCAGCCCCGGGACAGCCCCTTTGGATGAAAAACTGTTTTTT
cdr3_aa: CASSPGTAPLDEKLFF
clone_size: .
j_call: TRBJ1-4
d_call: TRBD1
v_call: TRBV27

cdr3_nt: TGTGCCTGGAGTCCCGGGGATTCGTTGTTTCAGTTCTTC
cdr3_aa: CAWSPGDSLFQFF
clone_size: .
j_call: TRBJ2-1
d_call: .
v_call: TRBV30

cdr3_nt: TGTGCCAGCAGGTACCTTAACGGGAGGACCCTACCTTACAATGAGCAGTTCTTC
cdr3_aa: CASRYLNGRTLPYNEQFF
clone_size: .
j_call: TRBJ2-1
d_call: TRBD2
v_call: TRBV3-1/TRBV3-2

cdr3_nt: TGCGCCAGCAGCCAACAGGGCCAGGGCATTCAGTACTTC
cdr3_aa: CASSQQGQGIQYF
clone_size: .
j_call: TRBJ2-4
d_call: .
v_call: TRBV5-1

cdr3_nt: TGTGCCATCAGTGGAGAGAGGGTGTCGACAGGCGGGGAGCTGTTTTTT
cdr3_aa: CAISGERVSTGGELFF
clone_size: few
j_call: TRBJ2-2
d_call: .
v_call: TRBV10-3

cdr3_nt: TGTGCCAGCAGCGTAGGTACAGGGCCTGGAAACACCATATATTTT
cdr3_aa: CASSVGTGPGNTIYF
clone_size: .
j_call: TRBJ1-3
d_call: .
v_call: TRBV9

cdr3_nt: TGTGCCAGCAGCCAGGATCCCGGGACTAGCCCTCGAAATGAGCAGTTCTTC
cdr3_aa: CASSQDPGTSPRNEQFF
clone_size: .
j_call: TRBJ2-1
d_call: TRBD2
v_call: TRBV4-2

cdr3_nt: TGTGCCAGCAGCCAAACTAGCGGGAGGGGTAATGAGCAGTTCTTC
cdr3_aa: CASSQTSGRGNEQFF
clone_size: .
j_call: TRBJ2-1
d_call: TRBD2
v_call: TRBV4-2

cdr3_nt: TGTGCCAGCAGCCCTTTGAACACCGGGGAGCTGTTTTTT
cdr3_aa: CASSPLNTGELFF
clone_size: .
j_call: TRBJ2-2
d_call: .
v_call: TRBV7-2

cdr3_nt: TGTGCCTGGACTTTCGGGCAGGGCGGCTCACCCCTCCACTTT
cdr3_aa: CAWTFGQGGSPLHF
clone_size: .
j_call: TRBJ1-6
d_call: .
v_call: TRBV30

cdr3_nt: TGTGCCAGCAGCGGAGGGGACACGGACTACACCTTC
cdr3_aa: CASSGGDTDYTF
clone_size: .
j_call: TRBJ1-2
d_call: .
v_call: TRBV9

cdr3_nt: TGTGCCATCAGTGATGGGACTAACTTGGGCACAGATACGCAGTATTTT
cdr3_aa: CAISDGTNLGTDTQYF
clone_size: .
j_call: TRBJ2-3
d_call: TRBD2
v_call: TRBV10-3

cdr3_nt: TGTGCCAGTTCCCGGGACGCACAGGATGAAAAACTGTTTTTT
cdr3_aa: CASSRDAQDEKLFF
clone_size: .
j_call: TRBJ1-4
d_call: .
v_call: TRBV19

cdr3_nt: TGTGCCACCGCTAGCGGTCACACAGATACGCAGTATTTT
cdr3_aa: CATASGHTDTQYF
clone_size: .
j_call: TRBJ2-3
d_call: TRBD2
v_call: TRBV24-1

cdr3_nt: TGTGCCATCAGTGGACAGGGGGCGGACACCGGGGAGCTGTTTTTT
cdr3_aa: CAISGQGADTGELFF
clone_size: .
j_call: TRBJ2-2
d_call: TRBD1
v_call: TRBV10-3

cdr3_nt: TGTGCCAGCAGCGTTACTAATGAAAAACTGTTTTTT
cdr3_aa: CASSVTNEKLFF
clone_size: .
j_call: TRBJ1-4
d_call: .
v_call: TRBV9

cdr3_nt: TGCGCCAGCAGCTTGGTAGCAGCGAACACTGAAGCTTTCTTT
cdr3_aa: CASSLVAANTEAFF
clone_size: .
j_call: TRBJ1-1
d_call: .
v_call: TRBV5-1

cdr3_nt: TGTGCCAGCTCCCCCCCCTTAGTGGACACTGAAGCTTTCTTT
cdr3_aa: CASSPPLVDTEAFF
clone_size: .
j_call: TRBJ1-1
d_call: .
v_call: TRBV18

cdr3_nt: TGTGCCAGCAGCGTAGCTCGACTAGCGGGGCCCTACGAGCAGTACTTC
cdr3_aa: CASSVARLAGPYEQYF
clone_size: .
j_call: TRBJ2-7
d_call: TRBD2
v_call: TRBV9

cdr3_nt: TGTGCCAGCAGCGTAGCCGAACAGGGCGATTGGAACACTGAAGCTTTCTTT
cdr3_aa: CASSVAEQGDWNTEAFF
clone_size: .
j_call: TRBJ1-1
d_call: .
v_call: TRBV9

cdr3_nt: TGTGCCAGCAGCCCTTCTCAGGTCTCTGGGGCCAACGTCCTGACTTTC
cdr3_aa: CASSPSQVSGANVLTF
clone_size: .
j_call: TRBJ2-6
d_call: .
v_call: TRBV5-4

cdr3_nt: TGTGCCAGCAGCTATCCAAGGACAAGGCAGTACTTC
cdr3_aa: CASSYPRTRQYF
clone_size: .
j_call: TRBJ2-7
d_call: .
v_call: TRBV14

cdr3_nt: TGTGCCAGCAGTAAGACTAGCGGGAGCACAGATACGCAGTATTTT
cdr3_aa: CASSKTSGSTDTQYF
clone_size: .
j_call: TRBJ2-3
d_call: TRBD2
v_call: TRBV5-8

cdr3_nt: TGTGCCAGCAGTCCTTACAGGGGTTCACCCCTCCACTTT
cdr3_aa: CASSPYRGSPLHF
clone_size: .
j_call: TRBJ1-6
d_call: TRBD1
v_call: TRBV3-1/TRBV3-2

cdr3_nt: TGTGCCACCCCCCGAGGGCAGAGTAATTCACCCCTCCACTTT
cdr3_aa: CATPRGQSNSPLHF
clone_size: once
j_call: TRBJ1-6
d_call: .
v_call: TRBV24-1

cdr3_nt: TGTGCCAGCAGAAACAGGGAGAAGGAGCAGTACTTC
cdr3_aa: CASRNREKEQYF
clone_size: .
j_call: TRBJ2-7
d_call: .
v_call: TRBV6-5

cdr3_nt: TGTGCCAGTAGTCCCACGACAGGGGGCAAGGACGAGCAGTACTTC
cdr3_aa: CASSPTTGGKDEQYF
clone_size: .
j_call: TRBJ2-7
d_call: TRBD1
v_call: TRBV19

cdr3_nt: TGTGCCACCAGTGATTTACGGCAAGATACGCAGTATTTT
cdr3_aa: CATSDLRQDTQYF
clone_size: .
j_call: TRBJ2-3
d_call: .
v_call: TRBV24-1

cdr3_nt: TGTGCCAGCAGCCAAGAATCTGGGTTAAAGGGCTACACCTTC
cdr3_aa: CASSQESGLKGYTF
clone_size: .
j_call: TRBJ1-2
d_call: .
v_call: TRBV3-1/TRBV3-2

cdr3_nt: TGTGCCAGCTCACTCTCGGCGGCTAGCCGGACTAGCACAGATACGCAGTATTTT
cdr3_aa: CASSLSAASRTSTDTQYF
clone_size: .
j_call: TRBJ2-3
d_call: .
v_call: TRBV18

cdr3_nt: TGTGCCAGCAGTTACGGATGGGGGACAGCCTACGAGCAGTACTTC
cdr3_aa: CASSYGWGTAYEQYF
clone_size: .
j_call: TRBJ2-7
d_call: TRBD1
v_call: TRBV6-5

cdr3_nt: TGCAGCGTTGGGACAGGGGCTACTGGAAACACCATATATTTT
cdr3_aa: CSVGTGATGNTIYF
clone_size: .
j_call: TRBJ1-3
d_call: TRBD1
v_call: TRBV29-1

cdr3_nt: TGTGCCGGGCAGGGCGAGAGGACTGAAGCTTTCTTT
cdr3_aa: CAGQGERTEAFF
clone_size: .
j_call: TRBJ1-1
d_call: .
v_call: TRBV12-3/TRBV12-4

cdr3_nt: TGTGCCAGCAGCGCACAGGGGTCCTATAATTCACCCCTCCACTTT
cdr3_aa: CASSAQGSYNSPLHF
clone_size: .
j_call: TRBJ1-6
d_call: TRBD1
v_call: TRBV7-2

cdr3_nt: TGTGCCAGGACTAGCGAGGGAGGAGATACGCAGTATTTT
cdr3_aa: CARTSEGGDTQYF
clone_size: .
j_call: TRBJ2-3
d_call: TRBD2
v_call: TRBV19

cdr3_nt: TGTGCCAGCAGTTACGGGCCACAGGGATACGAGCAGTACTTC
cdr3_aa: CASSYGPQGYEQYF
clone_size: once
j_call: TRBJ2-7
d_call: .
v_call: TRBV6-2/TRBV6-3

cdr3_nt: TGTGCCAGCAGCTTCCTCGCAGGGGAAGCGAACACTGAAGCTTTCTTT
cdr3_aa: CASSFLAGEANTEAFF
clone_size: .
j_call: TRBJ1-1
d_call: .
v_call: TRBV11-2

cdr3_nt: TGTGCCAGCAGCTTAGAGCCCCTCTCTAGCACAGATACGCAGTATTTT
cdr3_aa: CASSLEPLSSTDTQYF
clone_size: .
j_call: TRBJ2-3
d_call: .
v_call: TRBV11-2

cdr3_nt: TGTGCCAGCAGCTTTGAACCTAGCGGGAGAGGTTACAATGAGCAGTTCTTC
cdr3_aa: CASSFEPSGRGYNEQFF
clone_size: .
j_call: TRBJ2-1
d_call: TRBD2
v_call: TRBV7-2

cdr3_nt: TGTGCCAGCAGCTTAGGCGGACAGGGGGTCTACGAGCAGTACTTC
cdr3_aa: CASSLGGQGVYEQYF
clone_size: .
j_call: TRBJ2-7
d_call: TRBD1
v_call: TRBV7-2

cdr3_nt: TGTGCCAGCAGCTATCGGACAGGGGGCTACGAGCAGTACTTC
cdr3_aa: CASSYRTGGYEQYF
clone_size: .
j_call: TRBJ2-7
d_call: TRBD1
v_call: TRBV11-2